Presented here are 24 T cell receptor beta chains from one specimen sequenced in a study of cytomegalovirus exposure and HLA in healthy donors (dated by TCRdb to between 2016 and 2019). The protocol used for the library was the immunoSEQ multiplex PCR assay. For the multiplex PCR, a mixture combining 60 forward primers for TCR Vbeta segments and 13 reverse primers for TCR Jbeta segments was used. What TCRdb holds here is the immuneACCESS table cut down to in-frame rearrangements. Part of the clones is not present; checked against another copy, under half of the missing clones reflect an unresolved V gene, and the others are unexplained. The sample table lists some 170,000 clones, approximately 80% of them with a count of one. 1.5% to 2% of the sample is held by the ten biggest clonotypes. The specimen was PBMCs. These receptors all stem from a woman under 40 in good health and CMV-seronegative.

The genes are TRBV6-4 and TRBJ1-1; D is undetermined. The V gene's germline CDR1 is MRHNA and CDR2 SNTAGT. The CDR3 spans 13 residues. V shed 4 bases and J shed 0 bases, with 6 bases lying between them. CDR3 region: CASSVEVNTEAFF. DNA of the CDR3: TGTGCCAGCAGTGTGGAGGTGAACACTGAAGCTTTCTTT.

The V gene is TRBV12-5, the J gene TRBJ1-2, with D tentatively TRBD1 (5 bases). This CDR3 spans 13 amino acids. Trimming took off 4 bases at V and 7 bases at J, with 13 bases between the two ends. The germline gives CDR1 LGHNT, CDR2 FRNRAP. CDR3 sequence reads: CASGWIGTAGYTF. In DNA, the CDR3 is TGTGCTAGTGGTTGGATCGGGACTGCTGGCTACACCTTC.

This clone was counted only a few times. J is TRBJ1-2 and V is TRBV7-2; TRBD1 matches 7 bases. With 5 bases clipped from V and 8 bases from J, the junction kept 14 bases outside the gene matches. The CDR3 runs 15 residues. Germline values: CDR1 SGHTA, CDR2 FQGNSA. The CDR3 is CASSQLTGITEGYTF. CDR3 DNA: TGTGCCAGCAGCCAGCTGACAGGGATAACGGAAGGCTACACCTTC. The full variable domain, with the rest looked up from reference TRBV7-2 and TRBJ1-2, is GAGVSQSPSNKVTEKGKDVELRCDPISGHTALYWYRQSLGQGLEFLIYFQGNSAPDKSGLPSDRFSAERTGGSVSTLTIQRTQQEDSAVYLCASSQLTGITEGYTFGSGTRLTVV.

The V and J genes are TRBV5-5 and TRBJ2-7, with D possibly TRBD2 on 5 matching bases. This CDR3 contains 14 residues. Deletions cut 0 bases from V and 5 bases from J, with 12 bases between. Germline V lookup: CDR1 SGHKS, CDR2 YYEKEE (reference sequence). The CDR3 loop is CASSLAGSPHEQYF. Written as DNA, the CDR3 is TGTGCCAGCAGCTTGGCGGGATCCCCCCACGAGCAGTACTTC.

This chain links TRBV27 with TRBJ2-1; unclear D gene. The CDR3 spans 15 residues. Trimming cost V 3 bases and J 1 base, with 10 bases left between them. Looked up from germline, CDR1 is MNHEY and CDR2 is SMNVEV (reference sequence). CDR3 region: CASSLNPLSYNEQFF. CDR3 nucleotide sequence: TGTGCCAGCAGTTTGAACCCACTGTCCTACAATGAGCAGTTCTTC.

The chain links TRBV4-2 to TRBJ1-5; maybe TRBD1 (5 bases). Germline assignment: CDR1 LGHNA and CDR2 YNFKEQ. The V end was cut by 1 base, the J end by 2 bases, with 9 bases between. This CDR3 has 15 amino acids. In DNA form, the CDR3 reads TGTGCCAGCAGCCAAGCAGGGTCCGGCAATCAGCCCCAGCATTTT. Translating it yields CASSQAGSGNQPQHF.

J is TRBJ1-2 and V is TRBV30; D is unclear. V was clipped by 3 bases and J by 8 bases, with 19 bases between them. The CDR3 loop spans 14 amino acids. Germline V gene lookup returns CDR1 GTSNPN and CDR2 SVGIG (reference sequence). The CDR3 is CAWSLTGPPGGYTF. The CDR3 DNA sequence: TGTGCCTGGAGCCTAACCGGACCCCCGGGAGGCTACACCTTC.

This clone has more than one count but fewer than ten. CDR3 sequence (DNA): TGTGCCAGCTCACTCTTAGCGGGAGGGCCGTCGACAGATACGCAGTATTTT. This sequence encodes CASSLLAGGPSTDTQYF. The gene calls are TRBV18 and TRBJ2-3; 11 nucleotides align to TRBD2. J lost 3 bases, V lost 4 bases, and 9 bases had no gene match. This CDR3 is built from 17 residues. Germline V gives CDR1 KGHSH, CDR2 LQKENI.

This chain links TRBV2 with TRBJ2-6; unclear D gene. This CDR3 region has 14 residues. V lost 9 bases and J 0 bases, leaving 9 bases between the germline ends. Germline lookup yields CDR1 SNHLY and CDR2 FYNNEI. CDR3 residues: CASNPRSGANVLTF. The CDR3 coding sequence is TGTGCCAGTAATCCCCGCTCTGGGGCCAACGTCCTGACTTTC.

V and J are TRBV27 and TRBJ2-5, with 8 bases that match TRBD2. The CDR3 runs 14 residues. CDR1 and CDR2 (germline): MNHEY, SMNVEV (reference sequence). Trimming took 8 bases from V and 1 from J; bases not matched to a gene: 6. The CDR3, as DNA: TGTGCCAGCGCCCAACGGGAGGGCCAAGAGACCCAGTACTTC. This gives the protein CASAQREGQETQYF.

This rearrangement joins TRBV19 to TRBJ2-7, with TRBD1 matching over 9 bases. The V gene end was trimmed by 5 bases and the J gene end by 2 bases; junction bases not matched to a gene: 4. The CDR3 contains 14 residues. Germline V gives CDR1 LNHDA, CDR2 SQIVND (reference sequence). The CDR3 reads CASSFWDRAYEQYF. The CDR3, as DNA: TGTGCCAGTAGTTTTTGGGACAGGGCCTACGAGCAGTACTTC.

The chain couples TRBV5-4 to TRBJ2-7; D not certain. The CDR3 has 14 residues. Germline loops: CDR1 SGHNT, CDR2 YYREEE (reference sequence). Trimming took off 0 bases at V and 3 bases at J, with 10 bases between the two ends. CDR3 bases: TGTGCCAGCAGCTTGGAGCCTACCGACTACGAGCAGTACTTC. This encodes CASSLEPTDYEQYF. Variable domain in full (rest from reference TRBV5-4 and TRBJ2-7): ETGVTQSPTHLIKTRGQQVTLRCSSQSGHNTVSWYQQALGQGPQFIFQYYREEENGRGNFPPRFSGLQFPNYSSELNVNALELDDSALYLCASSLEPTDYEQYFGPGTRLTVT.

This clone was counted only a few times. This chain links TRBV2 with TRBJ2-5, with 9 bases identical to TRBD1. V shed 8 bases, J shed 5 bases, and the junction held 9 bases outside the gene matches. This CDR3 spans 14 amino acids. Germline V gene lookup returns CDR1 SNHLY and CDR2 FYNNEI. CDR3 nucleotides: TGTGCCAGCCTCCGGGACAGGGCGGTGGAGACCCAGTACTTC. It yields the protein CASLRDRAVETQYF.

This rearrangement joins TRBV9 to TRBJ2-7; D is unresolved. Germline CDR1 reads SGDLS; CDR2 reads YYNGEE. V dropped 1 base and J dropped 7 bases, with 15 bases sitting between them. CDR3 length: 14 amino acids. The DNA of the CDR3 is TGTGCCAGCAGCGTAAGTAGTGGAGTGCGGGAGCAGTACTTC. This encodes CASSVSSGVREQYF. Supplemented by reference TRBV9 and TRBJ2-7, the full variable domain reads DSGVTQTPKHLITATGQRVTLRCSPRSGDLSVYWYQQSLDQGLQFLIQYYNGEERAKGNILERFSAQQFPDLHSELNLSSLELGDSALYFCASSVSSGVREQYFGPGTRLTVT.

This chain connects TRBV6-1 to TRBJ1-2; D might be TRBD1 (5 bases). CDR1 is MNHNS, CDR2 SASEGT, per germline. Trimming shortened V by 5 bases and J by 0 bases, and 10 bases separated the two germline ends. The length of the CDR3 is 14 residues. The CDR3 here is CASSFRGANYGYTF. CDR3 nucleotides: TGTGCCAGCAGTTTCCGGGGGGCTAACTATGGCTACACCTTC.

The chain has TRBV15 and TRBJ2-5, with 7 bases fitting TRBD1. The CDR3 contains 14 residues. The J segment lost 5 bases and the V segment lost 1 base, leaving 4 bases of the junction unmatched. Germline CDR1 and CDR2: LNHNV and YYDKDF (reference sequence). CDR3 sequence (DNA): TGTGCCACCAGCAGAGGAGGGGGCTCGGAGACCCAGTACTTC. Translation: CATSRGGGSETQYF.

This clone was detected a few times. This chain connects TRBV5-4 to TRBJ1-4; a possible D gene is TRBD1 (6 bases). The V gene's germline CDR1 is SGHNT and CDR2 YYREEE (reference sequence). The V and J ends lost 0 bases and 6 bases respectively, with 9 bases between them. This CDR3 is built from 14 residues. CDR3 DNA sequence: TGTGCCAGCAGCTTGGGCGGGGGCTATGAAAAACTGTTTTTT. It is translated as CASSLGGGYEKLFF.

The chain combines TRBV7-3 with TRBJ1-2; TRBD1 might be the D (6 bases). Trimming cost V 4 bases and J 4 bases, with 10 bases left between them. Germline CDR1 SGHTA, CDR2 FQGTGA. The CDR3 loop spans 13 amino acids. The CDR3 coding sequence is TGTGCCAGCAGCTCGGACAGCCGCTATGGCTACACCTTC. Translation: CASSSDSRYGYTF.

This chain uses TRBV27 with TRBJ1-2, with D tentatively TRBD1 (5 bases). CDR1 is MNHEY, CDR2 SMNVEV, per germline (reference sequence). The CDR3 sequence is 15 residues long. Trimming removed 5 bases at V and 8 bases at J, with 21 bases between. CDR3 sequence reads: CASSPPRAERKGYTF. Here the CDR3 DNA reads TGTGCCAGCAGTCCCCCCAGGGCGGAGAGAAAGGGCTACACCTTC.

V is TRBV6-5 and J is TRBJ1-2, with D hard to call. V lost 0 bases and J lost 6, with 14 bases in between. The CDR3 extends over 15 amino acids. Germline CDR1 and CDR2: MNHEY and SVGAGI. CDR3 nucleotides: TGTGCCAGCAGTTACTCAGGGCCCGAGGGTGATGGCTACACCTTC. Translated: CASSYSGPEGDGYTF.

This clone was seen at least ten times. The rearrangement links TRBV6-5 to TRBJ2-2; 9 positions match TRBD1. CDR1 and CDR2 from the germline V gene are MNHEY and SVGAGI. The CDR3 has 15 amino acids. Trimming removed 6 bases from V and 6 bases from J; junction bases left unmatched: 8. As DNA, the CDR3 is TGTGCCAGCAGGTCGGGGACAGGGTTGGCCGGGGAGCTGTTTTTT. Translating it yields CASRSGTGLAGELFF.

The chain combines TRBV27 with TRBJ1-1, with D possibly TRBD1 on 6 matching bases. V dropped 3 bases and J dropped 5 bases, with 13 bases sitting between them. In germline, CDR1 is MNHEY, CDR2 SMNVEV (reference sequence). This CDR3 is built from 14 residues. The CDR3 DNA is TGTGCCAGCAGTTTTTTCGGGGGGCTAACTGAAGCTTTCTTT. Protein: CASSFFGGLTEAFF.

The gene calls are TRBV19 and TRBJ1-1, with 8 positions matching TRBD1. The CDR3 consists of 14 residues. In germline, CDR1 is LNHDA, CDR2 SQIVND (reference sequence). V dropped 2 bases and J dropped 8; count of bases not matched to a gene: 7. This CDR3 is CASSISGTGIEAFF. The CDR3 DNA reads as TGTGCCAGTAGTATATCCGGGACAGGCATAGAAGCTTTCTTT. Variable domain in full (rest from reference TRBV19 and TRBJ1-1): DGGITQSPKYLFRKEGQNVTLSCEQNLNHDAMYWYRQDPGQGLRLIYYSQIVNDFQKGDIAEGYSVSREKKESFPLTVTSAQKNPTAFYLCASSISGTGIEAFFGQGTRLTVV.

The table lists this clone with a few counts. The rearrangement links TRBV7-3 to TRBJ2-2, with a weak D call TRBD1 (6 bases). The CDR3 runs 16 residues. Germline CDR1 is SGHTA and CDR2 is FQGTGA. V shed 4 bases and J shed 1 base, with 13 bases lying between them. The CDR3 nucleotides are TGTGCCAGCAGCTCGAAGGACAGTCTGAACACCGGGGAGCTGTTTTTT. Its translation is CASSSKDSLNTGELFF.